This T cell receptor (beta chain) was sequenced in a study of long-term antiretroviral therapy in people with HIV. The study, taken as a whole, reports: Pre-ART-expanded clones dominated the repertoire at all time points. From the mid-2000s to the late 2010s, blood was obtained, possibly while participants received older ART regimens.

Investigators performed immunoSEQ version v3.0 at survey level. Data came from immunoSEQ multiplex PCR; TCRdb stores just in-frame clones and leaves some out. The repertoire holds approximately 36,000 clones, roughly four fifths seen once, with about 6% in the top ten. Notes on this clone: The antigen is not known.

The sample consisted of unsorted PBMCs, taken 0.6 years after starting antiretroviral therapy. The source of this sequence is a man younger than 35 with HIV.

The CDR3 protein is CASSLARLAGNKNIQYF. The CDR3 region has the DNA TGTGCCAGCAGCTTAGCGCGACTAGCCGGCAACAAAAACATTCAGTACTTC. This chain connects TRBV7-2 to TRBJ2-4, with TRBD2 identical over 7 bases. There are 17 residues in the CDR3. Germline V gives CDR1 SGHTA, CDR2 FQGNSA. The junction had 8 bases not matched to a gene; V was cut back by 0 bases and J by 3 bases. The complete variable domain, with remaining parts taken from reference TRBV7-2 and TRBJ2-4, reads GAGVSQSPSNKVTEKGKDVELRCDPISGHTALYWYRQSLGQGLEFLIYFQGNSAPDKSGLPSDRFSAERTGGSVSTLTIQRTQQEDSAVYLCASSLARLAGNKNIQYFGAGTRLSVL.